These 3 T cell receptor beta chains originate from one sample sequenced in a study of T-cell reconstitution after alpha-beta-depleted transplantation in children. The TCRbeta library was prepared with unique molecular identifiers. One entry per CDR3 protein results from TCRdb running MiXCR on the PCR reads. The sample includes roughly 790,000 distinct CDR3 sequences, roughly 16% of them seen just once. The sequences come from PBMCs, mostly from graft donor cells, collected 360 days after TCRalphabeta/CD19-depleted stem cell transplant. The receptors here all came from a male patient aged 5 to 17 who had a stem cell transplant for acute lymphoblastic leukemia, so the T cells may come from the graft donor.

This chain connects TRBV25-1 to TRBJ1-4, with unresolved D. This CDR3 contains 11 residues. The V gene lost 4 bases and the J gene lost 8 bases, with 5 bases spanning the gap. Germline V lookup: CDR1 MGHDK, CDR2 SYGVNS. The CDR3 coding sequence is TGTGCCAGCAGTGTCTGGGAAAAACTGTTTTTT. Encoded protein: CASSVWEKLFF. Together with reference TRBV25-1 and TRBJ1-4, the CDR3 gives the full variable domain: EADIYQTPRYLVIGTGKKITLECSQTMGHDKMYWYQQDPGMELHLIHYSYGVNSTEKGDLSSESTVSRIRTEHFPLTLESARPSHTSQYLCASSVWEKLFFGSGTQLSVL.

This clonotype was counted a few times. V gene TRBV12-3 or TRBV12-4 combines with J gene TRBJ2-7; unclear D gene. The germline V and J ends were trimmed by 6 bases and 0 bases, with 6 bases remaining between them. The CDR3 has 12 amino acids. As DNA, the CDR3 is TGTGCCAGCAGGGTTAGCTCCTACGAGCAGTACTTC. It is translated as CASRVSSYEQYF.

This CDR3 is CSVDSGPGISNTGELFF. The CDR3 DNA reads TGCAGCGTTGATTCCGGGCCAGGGATATCGAACACCGGGGAGCTGTTTTTT. The rearrangement uses TRBV29-1 and TRBJ2-2, with a tentative D call TRBD1 (5 bases). The ends were cut back, 3 bases at V and 0 bases at J, with 17 bases in the middle. The CDR3 runs to 17 residues. CDR1 is SQVTM and CDR2 is ANQGSEA in the germline V gene.